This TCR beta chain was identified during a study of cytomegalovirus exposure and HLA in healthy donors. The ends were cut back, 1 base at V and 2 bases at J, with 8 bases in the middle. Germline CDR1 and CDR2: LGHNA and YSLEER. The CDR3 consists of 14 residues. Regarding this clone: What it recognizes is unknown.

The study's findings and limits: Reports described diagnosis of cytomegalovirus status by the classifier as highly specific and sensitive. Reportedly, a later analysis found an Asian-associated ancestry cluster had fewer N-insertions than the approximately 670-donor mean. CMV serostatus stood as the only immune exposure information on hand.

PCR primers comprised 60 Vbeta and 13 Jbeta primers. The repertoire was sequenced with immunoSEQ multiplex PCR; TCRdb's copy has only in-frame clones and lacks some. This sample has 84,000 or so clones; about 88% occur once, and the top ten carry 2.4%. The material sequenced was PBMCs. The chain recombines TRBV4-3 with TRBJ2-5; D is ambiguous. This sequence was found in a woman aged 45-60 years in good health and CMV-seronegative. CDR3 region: CASSQGRSQETQYF. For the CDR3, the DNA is TGCGCCAGCAGCCAAGGCCGGTCTCAAGAGACCCAGTACTTC.